This TCR beta chain was identified during a study of shared clonotypes between healthy human individuals. Overall study results and limits: Among non-shared clonotypes, generation probabilities were lower than among those shared by all four donors. Compared with memory subsets, naive subsets generally had larger estimated richness. Of the naive CD4 clonotypes, around 4.8% were shared across several donors.

Concerning this clone: The antigen is not known.

Using immunoSEQ multiplex PCR, the repertoire was profiled, and TCRdb retains in-frame clones only, with some absent. The table shows about 380,000 clones, with about 97% occurring only once. Between the trimmed V and J ends, which lost 2 bases and 3 bases, there was a span of 15 bases. This CDR3 is 15 amino acids long. Germline values: CDR1 SGHRS, CDR2 YFSETQ. This clonotype originated in a man aged 25 to 40 in good health. The sample consisted of memory CD8+ T cells sorted from blood. Indicated subset: CD45RO+ cells pooled with CCR7-negative TemRA cells. V and J are TRBV5-1 and TRBJ2-7; D might be TRBD2 (7 bases). The CDR3 protein is CASSFGRGQIYEQYF. The DNA for the CDR3 is TGCGCCAGCAGCTTTGGGAGGGGACAAATCTACGAGCAGTACTTC. Complete variable domain (other parts from reference TRBV5-1 and TRBJ2-7): KAGVTQTPRYLIKTRGQQVTLSCSPISGHRSVSWYQQTPGQGLQFLFEYFSETQRNKGNFPGRFSGRQFSNSRSEMNVSTLELGDSALYLCASSFGRGQIYEQYFGPGTRLTVT.